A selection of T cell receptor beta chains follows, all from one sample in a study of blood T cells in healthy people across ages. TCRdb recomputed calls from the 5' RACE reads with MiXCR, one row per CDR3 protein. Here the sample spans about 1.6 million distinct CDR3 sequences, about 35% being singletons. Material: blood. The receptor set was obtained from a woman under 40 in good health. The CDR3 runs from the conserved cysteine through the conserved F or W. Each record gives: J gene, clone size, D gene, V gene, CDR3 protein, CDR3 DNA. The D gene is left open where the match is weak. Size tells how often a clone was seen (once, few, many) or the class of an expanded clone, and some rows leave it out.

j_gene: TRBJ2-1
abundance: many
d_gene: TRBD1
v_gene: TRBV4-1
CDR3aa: CASSQSSGQGAYEQFF
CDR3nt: TGCGCCAGCAGCCAGTCTTCGGGACAGGGGGCCTATGAGCAGTTCTTC

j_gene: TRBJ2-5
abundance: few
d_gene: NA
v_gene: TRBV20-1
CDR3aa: CSGRGVIREQYF
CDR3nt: TGCAGTGGAAGAGGGGTTATACGGGAGCAGTACTTC

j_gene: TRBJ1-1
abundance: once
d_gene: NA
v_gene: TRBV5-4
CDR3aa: CASSPAGSSAEAFF
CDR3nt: TGTGCCAGCAGCCCCGCAGGGAGTTCGGCTGAAGCTTTCTTT

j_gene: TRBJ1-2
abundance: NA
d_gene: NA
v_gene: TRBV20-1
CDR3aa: CSAIDPTGLYYGHTF
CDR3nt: TGCAGTGCTATTGACCCGACCGGTTTATACTATGGCCACACCTTC

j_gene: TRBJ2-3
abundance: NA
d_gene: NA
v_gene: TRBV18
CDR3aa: CASSPPVLADTQYF
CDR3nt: TGTGCCAGCTCACCCCCCGTTCTTGCAGATACGCAGTATTTT

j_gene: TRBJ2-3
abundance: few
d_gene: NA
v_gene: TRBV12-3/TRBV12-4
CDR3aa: CASSFGGKGTDTQYF
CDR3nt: TGTGCCAGCAGTTTCGGCGGGAAGGGCACAGATACGCAGTATTTT

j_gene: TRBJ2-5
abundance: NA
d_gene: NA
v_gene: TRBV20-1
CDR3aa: CSLAGRGGAEETQYF
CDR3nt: TGCAGCCTGGCCGGAAGGGGGGGGGCCGAAGAGACCCAGTACTTC

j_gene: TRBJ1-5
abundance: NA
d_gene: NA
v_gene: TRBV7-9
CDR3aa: CASSPLGASTDTQHF
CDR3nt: TGTGCCAGCAGCCCCCTGGGAGCTAGCACAGATACGCAGCATTTT

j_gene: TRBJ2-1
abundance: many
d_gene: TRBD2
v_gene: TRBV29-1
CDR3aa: CSVEREGNEQFF
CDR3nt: TGCAGCGTGGAGCGGGAGGGCAATGAGCAGTTCTTC

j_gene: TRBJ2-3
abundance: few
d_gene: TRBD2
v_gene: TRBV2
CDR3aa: CARTSGRADTQYF
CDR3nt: TGTGCCAGGACTAGCGGGAGGGCAGATACGCAGTATTTT

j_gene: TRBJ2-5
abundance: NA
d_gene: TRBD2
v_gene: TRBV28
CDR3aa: CASRRLAGTSGGKTQYF
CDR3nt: TGTGCCAGCCGACGACTAGCGGGGACGAGTGGTGGGAAGACCCAGTACTTC

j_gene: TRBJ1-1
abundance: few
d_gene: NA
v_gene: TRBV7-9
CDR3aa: CASSLGRGRNTEAFF
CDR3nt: TGTGCCAGCAGCTTAGGGCGGGGGAGGAACACTGAAGCTTTCTTT

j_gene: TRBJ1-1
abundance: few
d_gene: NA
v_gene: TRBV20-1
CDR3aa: CSAATEMNTEAFF
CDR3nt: TGCAGTGCAGCGACAGAGATGAACACTGAAGCTTTCTTT

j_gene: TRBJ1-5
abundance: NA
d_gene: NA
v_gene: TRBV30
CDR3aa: CASTGRENQPQHF
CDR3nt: TGTGCCTCCACGGGAAGGGAAAATCAGCCCCAGCATTTT

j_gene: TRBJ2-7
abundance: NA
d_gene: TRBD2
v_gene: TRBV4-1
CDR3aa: CAGSQESTSDYEQYF
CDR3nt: TGCGCCGGCAGCCAAGAGAGTACTAGCGACTACGAGCAGTACTTC

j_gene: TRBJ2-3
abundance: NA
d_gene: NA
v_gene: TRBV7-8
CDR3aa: CASSLHGNTQYF
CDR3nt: TGTGCCAGCAGCTTACACGGCAATACGCAGTATTTT

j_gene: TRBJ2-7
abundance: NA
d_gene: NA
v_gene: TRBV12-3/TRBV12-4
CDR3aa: CASRIGGDSYEQYF
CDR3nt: TGTGCCAGCAGAATAGGAGGGGACTCCTACGAGCAGTACTTC

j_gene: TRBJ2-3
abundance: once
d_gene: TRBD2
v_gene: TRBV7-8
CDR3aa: CASSMEGLAITDTQYF
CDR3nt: TGTGCCAGCAGCATGGAGGGACTAGCGATAACAGATACGCAGTATTTT

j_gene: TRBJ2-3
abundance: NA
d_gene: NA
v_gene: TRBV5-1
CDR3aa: CASSLATSEGDTQYF
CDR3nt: TGCGCCAGCAGCTTGGCCACATCGGAGGGGGATACGCAGTATTTT

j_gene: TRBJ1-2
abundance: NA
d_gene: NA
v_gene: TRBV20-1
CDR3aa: CSAIRPSNYGYTF
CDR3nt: TGCAGTGCTATACGCCCTTCTAACTATGGCTACACCTTC

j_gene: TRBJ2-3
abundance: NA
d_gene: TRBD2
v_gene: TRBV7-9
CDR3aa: CASSYPAGTSGRMVTDTQYF
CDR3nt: TGTGCCAGCAGCTATCCCGCCGGGACTAGCGGGAGGATGGTCACAGATACGCAGTATTTT

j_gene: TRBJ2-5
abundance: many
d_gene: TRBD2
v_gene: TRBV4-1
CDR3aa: CASSPGGNDQETQYF
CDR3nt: TGCGCCAGCAGTCCCGGGGGGAACGACCAAGAGACCCAGTACTTC